The clone carrying this T cell receptor (beta chain) was picked up many times. The antigen remains undetermined. The germline gene is not matched at one end of the junction; a read error may be the cause. This sample was included in a study of identical twins. Study-wide results and limits: Clonotypes of the beta chain that were abundant in cord blood carried fewer insertions (memory repertoires showed none). Alpha sequences that were out-of-frame and twin-shared showed an excess of low generation probability.

This CDR3 is built from 15 residues. CDR1 and CDR2 from the germline V gene are SEHNR and FQNEAQ (reference sequence). A universal primer site was created by template switching, with the cDNA bearing unique molecular identifiers. TCRdb itself ran the 5' RACE reads through MiXCR, one entry per CDR3 protein. Of about 260,000 distinct CDR3 sequences listed, 5.5% to 7% are singletons. The same specimen was also included in a second study, on yellow fever vaccine responses in identical twins. As that report states: Reportedly, twins showed a vaccine T cell response that looked partly convergent and partly personalized.

The chain recombines TRBV7-9 with TRBJ2-1; D might be TRBD1 (6 bases). Sequencing was performed on memory (CD45RO+) T cells sorted from blood. This receptor was taken from a woman aged 18-30 years in good health. This CDR3 reads CASSPAAGDEFEQFF. The CDR3 coding sequence is TGTGCGAGCAGCCCTGCGGCAGGGGATGAGTTTGAGCAGTTCTTC.